This T cell receptor (beta chain) was sequenced during a study of blood T cell repertoires in COVID-19. Study information: Acute and convalescent COVID-19 samples came from the United States, Italy and Spain.

The table came from immunoSEQ multiplex PCR; TCRdb's copy has only in-frame clones and leaves some out. In the table there are 70,000 to 95,000 clones, roughly 85% of which are singletons. Deletions cut 1 base from V and 2 bases from J, with 9 bases between. Germline CDR1 is SGHKS and CDR2 is YYEKEE (reference sequence). CDR3 length: 14 amino acids. The V and J genes are TRBV5-5 and TRBJ1-2; D unclear. The source material was peripheral blood. This clonotype was sampled from a human donor in a cohort sampled during active COVID-19. The DNA of the CDR3 is TGTGCCAGCAGCTTGTTTGGGGAGAACTATGGCTACACCTTC. It translates to CASSLFGENYGYTF.